This entry is about one TCR beta chain. The authors' processing: Amplification of reference gene primers was used by the study to estimate nucleated cell counts. The assay was immunoSEQ multiplex PCR, and TCRdb's table has in-frame clones only and misses some. Clone size and V and J calls were adopted from that table, with D and trimming inferred from the DNA. The sample comprises about 150,000 clones, 75% to 90% of which are singletons, and 15% rests with the top ten. This entry belongs to a study of blood T cell repertoires in COVID-19. In the study overall: Sites across the United States, Italy and Spain contributed samples from acute and convalescent COVID-19. Sample material is recorded as cDNA or gDNA derived from T cells, B-cell-depleted T cells, or PBMCs.

Germline V gene lookup returns CDR1 GTSNPN and CDR2 SVGIG (reference sequence). V was clipped by 2 bases and J by 0 bases, with 14 bases between them. CDR3 length: 17 residues. This rearrangement joins TRBV30 to TRBJ1-6, with a possible D match to TRBD1 (6 bases). The TCR was taken from a middle-aged woman with acute or convalescent COVID-19. The sequenced material came from peripheral blood. CDR3 in amino acids: CAWSPRTASSYNSPLHF. The CDR3 DNA sequence: TGTGCCTGGAGTCCAAGGACAGCTAGCTCCTATAATTCACCCCTCCACTTT.